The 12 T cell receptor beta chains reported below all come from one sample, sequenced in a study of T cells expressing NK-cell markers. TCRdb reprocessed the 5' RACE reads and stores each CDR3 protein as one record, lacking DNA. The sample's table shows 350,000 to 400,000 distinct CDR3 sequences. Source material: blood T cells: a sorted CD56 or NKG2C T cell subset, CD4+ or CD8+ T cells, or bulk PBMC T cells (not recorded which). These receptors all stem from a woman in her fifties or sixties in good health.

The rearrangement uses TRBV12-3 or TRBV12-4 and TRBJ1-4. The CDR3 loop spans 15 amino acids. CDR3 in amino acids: CASSFGNRPNEKLFF.

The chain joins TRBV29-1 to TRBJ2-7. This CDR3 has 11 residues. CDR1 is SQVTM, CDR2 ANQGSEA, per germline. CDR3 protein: CSVVDSYEQYF.

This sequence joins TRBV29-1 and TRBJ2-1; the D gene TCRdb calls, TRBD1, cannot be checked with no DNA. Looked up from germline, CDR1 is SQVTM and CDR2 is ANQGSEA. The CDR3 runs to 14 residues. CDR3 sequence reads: CSVEDRDEGGEQFF.

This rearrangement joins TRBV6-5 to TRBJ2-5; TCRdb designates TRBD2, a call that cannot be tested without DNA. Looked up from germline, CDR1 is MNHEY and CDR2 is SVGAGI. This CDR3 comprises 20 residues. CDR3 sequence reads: CASSYSMASGLGISSETQYF.

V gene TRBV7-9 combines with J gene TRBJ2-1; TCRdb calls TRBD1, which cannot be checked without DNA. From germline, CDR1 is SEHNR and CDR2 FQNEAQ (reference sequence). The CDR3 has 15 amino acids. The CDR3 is CASSLRGGGTDEQFF.

This chain's CDR3 is CASSPGRNQPQHF. This sequence joins TRBV12-3 or TRBV12-4 and TRBJ1-5; the TCRdb call, TRBD1, lacks DNA for checking. This CDR3 is 13 amino acids long.

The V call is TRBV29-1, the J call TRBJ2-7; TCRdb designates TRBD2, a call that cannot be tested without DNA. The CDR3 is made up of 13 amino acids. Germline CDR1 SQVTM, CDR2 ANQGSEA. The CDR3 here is CSVSPQRGYEQYF.

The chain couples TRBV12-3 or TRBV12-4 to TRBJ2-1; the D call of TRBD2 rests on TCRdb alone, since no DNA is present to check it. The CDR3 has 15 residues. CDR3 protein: CASSVVGGRVNEQFF.

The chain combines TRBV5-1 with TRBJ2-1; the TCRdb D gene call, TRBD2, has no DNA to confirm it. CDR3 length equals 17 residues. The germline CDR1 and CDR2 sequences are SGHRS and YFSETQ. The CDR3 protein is CASSPVIAGVSYNEQFF.

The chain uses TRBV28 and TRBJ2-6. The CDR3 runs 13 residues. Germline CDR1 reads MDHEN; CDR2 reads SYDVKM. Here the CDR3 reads CAGSQSGANVLTF.

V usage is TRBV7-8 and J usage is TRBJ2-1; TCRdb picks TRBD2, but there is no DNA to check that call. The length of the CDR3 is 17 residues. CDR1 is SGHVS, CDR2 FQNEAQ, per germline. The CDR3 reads CASSLGGLVISYNEQFF.

Here the CDR3 reads CATSRKLVGQMDTDTQYF. V and J are TRBV24-1 and TRBJ2-3; TCRdb outputs TRBD1, but without DNA this stays unchecked. Looked up from germline, CDR1 is KGHDR and CDR2 is SFDVKD. The CDR3 consists of 18 residues.